This record looks at one T cell receptor (beta chain) sequence and its context. This receptor's antigen is unknown. Base qualities are not at hand, and no much larger clone is one base apart. The data stem from a study of chemoradiotherapy in HPV16-positive cancers (dated by TCRdb to the early 2020s). The study in broad terms: Functional T-cell assays on cells from two HPV16-positive patients defined candidate HPV-specific T-cell clones and common TCR motifs. The candidate HPV-specific TCRs and motifs were subsequently tracked in TCR repertoires obtained from some 80 patients with HPV-related cancers. The study asked whether T-cell immunity against the HPV oncoproteins E6 and E7 changes during chemoradiotherapy and whether it affects survival.

Points the paper makes about the study in general: Improved recurrence-free survival in HPV16-positive patients was associated with expansion of HPV-responsive T cells during chemoradiotherapy. Only a couple of HPV16-positive patients were used to derive the functional definition of HPV-specific T cells, and the survival association was reported for HPV16-positive patients. Expansion of candidate HPV-specific clones and E7-related TCR motifs was observed in the tumor microenvironment during treatment, whereas no such expansion was observed for non-HPV-specific T cells.

Repertoires were sampled multiple times during chemoradiotherapy, which allowed clonal expansion in the tumor microenvironment to be followed. The library was made by the immunoSEQ multiplex PCR assay. Here the immuneACCESS table is served through TCRdb, limited to in-frame sequences with V and J called. Missing clones are a known gap in these copies; in checked studies unresolved V genes cover under half, and the rest lacks a known reason. The sample has about 20,000 clones on record, under 90% of them singletons. The top ten clonotypes cover 2% to 2.5% of the sample. The CDR1 and CDR2 encoded by the germline V gene are SGHTA and FQGNSA. Between the V and J ends, shortened by 1 base and 1 base respectively, the junction contains 11 bases. The CDR3 contains 15 residues, cysteine and phenylalanine counted. The sequence is cut down to CDR3 DNA, 45 bases in frame from base 1.

The chain joins TRBV7-2 to TRBJ2-7; D gene: possibly TRBD1, on 5 matching bases. The starting material was blood, obtained from a patient who underwent chemoradiotherapy. This sequence originates from a human donor with HPV-associated anogenital cancer. The CDR3 loop reads CASSLVGSGSYEQYF. Read as DNA, the sequence is TGTGCCAGCAGCTTAGTAGGGTCAGGGTCCTACGAGCAGTACTTC.